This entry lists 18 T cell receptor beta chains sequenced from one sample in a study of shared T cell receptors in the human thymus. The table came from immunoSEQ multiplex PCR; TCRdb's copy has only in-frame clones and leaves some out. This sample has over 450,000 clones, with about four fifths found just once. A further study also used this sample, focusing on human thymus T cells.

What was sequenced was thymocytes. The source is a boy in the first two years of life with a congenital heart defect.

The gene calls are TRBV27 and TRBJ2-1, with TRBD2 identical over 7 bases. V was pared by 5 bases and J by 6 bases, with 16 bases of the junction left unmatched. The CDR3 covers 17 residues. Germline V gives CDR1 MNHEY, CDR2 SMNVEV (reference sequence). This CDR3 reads CASSQESGREFLNEQFF. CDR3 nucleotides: TGTGCCAGCAGTCAGGAATCTGGGCGGGAGTTTCTCAATGAGCAGTTCTTC.

The CDR3 DNA follows: TGTGCCAGCAGTCCCTGGGACAGAACCTACGAGCAGTACTTC. Translated, it gives CASSPWDRTYEQYF. This sequence joins TRBV27 and TRBJ2-7, with 7 bases lining up with TRBD1. V trimming: 5 bases; J trimming: 2 bases; junction bases outside the gene matches: 6. The CDR3 sequence is 14 residues long. Germline assignment: CDR1 MNHEY and CDR2 SMNVEV (reference sequence).

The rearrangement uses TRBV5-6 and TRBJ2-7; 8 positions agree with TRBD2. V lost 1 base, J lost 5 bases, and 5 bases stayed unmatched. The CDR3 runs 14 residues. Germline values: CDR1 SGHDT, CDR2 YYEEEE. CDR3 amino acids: CASSLNGRADEQYF. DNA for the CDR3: TGTGCCAGCAGCTTGAACGGGAGGGCCGACGAGCAGTACTTC.

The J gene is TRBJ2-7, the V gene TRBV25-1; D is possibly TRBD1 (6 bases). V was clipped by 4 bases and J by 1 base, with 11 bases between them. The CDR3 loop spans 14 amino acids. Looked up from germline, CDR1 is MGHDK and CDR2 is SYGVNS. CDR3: CASSGRGPSYEQYF. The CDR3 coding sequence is TGTGCCAGCAGTGGCAGGGGCCCTTCCTACGAGCAGTACTTC.

The CDR3 DNA follows: TGTGCCAGCAGGCGAAACCGGGACAGGGTCGACGGCTACACCTTC. Amino acid sequence: CASRRNRDRVDGYTF. The V gene is TRBV27, the J gene TRBJ1-2; 9 bases match TRBD1. The CDR3 sequence is 15 residues long. CDR1 and CDR2 (germline): MNHEY, SMNVEV (reference sequence). After removal of 6 bases from V and 8 bases from J, the junction contained 13 bases not matched to a gene.

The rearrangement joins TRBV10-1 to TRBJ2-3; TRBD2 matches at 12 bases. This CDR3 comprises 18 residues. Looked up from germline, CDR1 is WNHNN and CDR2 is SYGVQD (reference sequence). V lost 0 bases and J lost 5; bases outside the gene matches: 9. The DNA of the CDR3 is TGCGCCAGCAGTGAGTCCCCTAGCGGGAGGGCCGGGAGAGATACGCAGTATTTT. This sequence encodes CASSESPSGRAGRDTQYF.

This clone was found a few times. The CDR3 here is CAWSVAGVGTTKRNEQFF. The CDR3 DNA is TGTGCCTGGAGTGTAGCGGGAGTAGGAACTACAAAGAGGAATGAGCAGTTCTTC. The rearrangement links TRBV30 to TRBJ2-1, with 8 positions matching TRBD2. The V and J ends lost 0 bases and 7 bases, in that order; junction bases with no gene match: 17. Germline V gives CDR1 GTSNPN, CDR2 SVGIG (reference sequence). The CDR3 has 18 amino acids.

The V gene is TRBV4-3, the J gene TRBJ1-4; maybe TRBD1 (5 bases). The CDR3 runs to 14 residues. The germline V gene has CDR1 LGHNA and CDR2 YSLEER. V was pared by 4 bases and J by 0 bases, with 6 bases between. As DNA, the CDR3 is TGCGCCAGCAGCCCGACAGCAACTAATGAAAAACTGTTTTTT. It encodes CASSPTATNEKLFF.

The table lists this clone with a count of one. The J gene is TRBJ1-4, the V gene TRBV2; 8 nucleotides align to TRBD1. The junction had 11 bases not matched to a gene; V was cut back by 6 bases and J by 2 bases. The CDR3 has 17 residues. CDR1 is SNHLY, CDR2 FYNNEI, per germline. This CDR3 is CASREPRDRWTNEKLFF. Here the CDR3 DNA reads TGTGCCAGCAGAGAACCTCGGGACAGGTGGACTAATGAAAAACTGTTTTTT.

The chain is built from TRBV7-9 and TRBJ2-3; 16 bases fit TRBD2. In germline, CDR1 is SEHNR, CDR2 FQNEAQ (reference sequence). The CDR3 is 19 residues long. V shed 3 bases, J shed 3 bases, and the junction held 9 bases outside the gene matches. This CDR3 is CASSLGTGLAGGETDTQYF. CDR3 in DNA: TGTGCCAGCAGCTTGGGGACGGGACTAGCGGGAGGGGAGACAGATACGCAGTATTTT.

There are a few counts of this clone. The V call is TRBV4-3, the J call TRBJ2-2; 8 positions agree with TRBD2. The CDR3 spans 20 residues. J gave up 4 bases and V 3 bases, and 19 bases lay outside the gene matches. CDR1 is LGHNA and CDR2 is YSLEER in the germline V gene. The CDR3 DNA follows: TGCGCCAGCAGCCAGGAACAGGGCTGGGTGGTAGCGGGACGCACCGGGGAGCTGTTTTTT. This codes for CASSQEQGWVVAGRTGELFF.

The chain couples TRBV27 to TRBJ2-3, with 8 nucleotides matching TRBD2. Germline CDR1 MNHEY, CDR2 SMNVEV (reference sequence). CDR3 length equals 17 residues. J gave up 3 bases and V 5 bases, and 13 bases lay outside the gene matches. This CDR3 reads CASSPPRVAGGTDTQYF. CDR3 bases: TGTGCCAGCAGTCCTCCGAGGGTGGCGGGAGGTACAGATACGCAGTATTTT.

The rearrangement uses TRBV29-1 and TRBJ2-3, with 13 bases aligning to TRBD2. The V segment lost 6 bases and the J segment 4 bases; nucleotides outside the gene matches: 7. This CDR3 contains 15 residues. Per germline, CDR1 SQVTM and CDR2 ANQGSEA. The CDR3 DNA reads TGCAGCGTCACTAGCGGGAGGGCCCGCGCAGATACGCAGTATTTT. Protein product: CSVTSGRARADTQYF.

CDR3 DNA: TGTGCCAGCAGCGGTTCCTGGACTAGGAAACACACCGGGGAGCTGTTTTTT. This gives the protein CASSGSWTRKHTGELFF. The chain uses TRBV9 and TRBJ2-2, with 7 bases fitting TRBD2. CDR3 size: 17 residues. Germline CDR1 SGDLS, CDR2 YYNGEE. Unmatched junction bases numbered 11, after V lost 3 bases and J lost 3 bases.

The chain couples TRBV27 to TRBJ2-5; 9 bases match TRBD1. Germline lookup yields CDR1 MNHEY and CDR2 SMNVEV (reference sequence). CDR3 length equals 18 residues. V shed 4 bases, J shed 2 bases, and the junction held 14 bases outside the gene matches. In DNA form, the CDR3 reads TGTGCCAGCAGTTCCCGGGACAGGGAGGATATGTGGCAAGAGACCCAGTACTTC. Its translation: CASSSRDREDMWQETQYF.

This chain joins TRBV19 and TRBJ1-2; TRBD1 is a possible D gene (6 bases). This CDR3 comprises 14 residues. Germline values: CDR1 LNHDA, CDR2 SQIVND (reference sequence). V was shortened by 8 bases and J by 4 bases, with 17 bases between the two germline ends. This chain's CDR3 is CASGTGIHFYGYTF. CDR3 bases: TGTGCCAGTGGAACAGGGATTCATTTCTATGGCTACACCTTC.

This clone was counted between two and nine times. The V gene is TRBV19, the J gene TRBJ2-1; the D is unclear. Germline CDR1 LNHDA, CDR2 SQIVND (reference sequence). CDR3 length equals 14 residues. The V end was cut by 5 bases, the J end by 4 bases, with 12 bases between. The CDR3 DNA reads TGTGCCAGTAGTCAGGCCAATCATTACAATGAGCAGTTCTTC. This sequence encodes CASSQANHYNEQFF.

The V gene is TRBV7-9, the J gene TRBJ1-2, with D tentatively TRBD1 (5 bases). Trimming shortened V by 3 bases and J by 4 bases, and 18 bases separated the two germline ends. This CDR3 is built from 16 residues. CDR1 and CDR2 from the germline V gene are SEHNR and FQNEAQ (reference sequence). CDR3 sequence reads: CASSLGVGRAPYGYTF. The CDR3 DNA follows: TGTGCCAGCAGCTTGGGGGTTGGGAGGGCACCCTATGGCTACACCTTC.